This record looks at one T cell receptor (beta chain) sequence and its context. The sample originates from a study of cytomegalovirus exposure and HLA in healthy donors. PCR involved 60 Vbeta and 13 Jbeta primers. Sequenced by immunoSEQ multiplex PCR; TCRdb stores in-frame clones only, minus some. The specimen's table records under 95,000 clones. Those who donated were healthy bone marrow donors. The V gene lost 10 bases and the J gene lost 2 bases, with 8 bases spanning the gap. This CDR3 is 12 amino acids long. Germline V CDR1 and CDR2: SGHDN, FVKESK. The sequencing input was PBMCs. The chain links TRBV14 to TRBJ1-4, with D hard to call. The TCR was taken from a man younger than 30 in good health and CMV-seropositive. The CDR3 sequence is CATQRTNEKLFF. DNA for the CDR3: TGTGCCACCCAGAGGACTAATGAAAAACTGTTTTTT.